Given below is one TCR beta chain in context. These data originate in a study of blood T cell repertoires in COVID-19. The CDR3 is made up of 15 amino acids. Per germline, CDR1 MNHEY and CDR2 SVGAGI. V was cut by 0 bases and J by 2 bases, with 10 bases left in between. Original methodology: Amplified reference gene primers provided the basis for estimating nucleated cell counts. Libraries were prepared by immunoSEQ multiplex PCR; TCRdb keeps only in-frame clonotypes and omits some of them. The V and J calls and the clone size are those of that table, but D and trimming were determined from the DNA. The repertoire has around 81,000 clones, approximately 91% of them found once; the top ten carry about 7%.

Sequencing input: peripheral blood. The gene calls are TRBV6-5 and TRBJ1-1; perhaps TRBD1 as D (5 bases). This receptor was identified in a man between 65 and 79 years old with acute or convalescent COVID-19. The CDR3 coding sequence is TGTGCCAGCAGTTACTCGAACCAGGGCAACACTGAAGCTTTCTTT. Its protein is CASSYSNQGNTEAFF.